The sequence of this T cell receptor (beta chain) was determined in a study of monozygotic twins with inflammatory bowel disease (dated by TCRdb to the late 2010s). In the study overall: In total, 30 or so monozygotic twin pairs made up the full study: 19 Danish pairs, all IBD-discordant, plus nine German pairs, of which four were IBD-concordant and five were IBD-discordant. Within discordant pairs, disease-associated traits were sought mainly by comparing IBD patients with their genetically identical healthy co-twins. Each individual had, on average, about 151 000 unique TCRalpha sequences and 181 000 unique TCRbeta sequences available for analysis. General study outcomes and caveats: Different T cell subtypes could not be distinguished in the analysis. Because patients received different immunosuppressive treatments, the repertoires may have picked up extra background noise and variability between individuals. A decrease in TCRbeta repertoire diversity, as measured by inverse Simpson index, was observed in IBD patients compared with their healthy co-twins. IBD patients shared fewer clonotypes with other individuals than healthy twins did, most markedly in patients showing signs of disease activity. No difference in repertoire similarity was observed between concordant and discordant twins, possibly owing to limited statistical power. No single strong signal or clonotype linked to IBD turned up in the results, so the idea that one exists was not supported.

Its CDR3 holds 12 amino acids, cysteine through phenylalanine. There is no recorded DNA. The germline V gene (reference sequence) gives CDR1 as LGHDT and CDR2 as YNNKEL. Library preparation employed 5' RACE. Preparation of each TCR library used about 4,000 ng of total RNA. cDNA was synthesized with SMARTScribe reverse transcriptase in eight separate reactions per sample. During cDNA synthesis, unique molecular identifiers containing a 6-nucleotide sample barcode were introduced by template switching. TCRalpha and TCRbeta cDNA was amplified by two nested PCRs of around 16 and 10 cycles, with bead purification after each PCR. Before amplification, the cDNA was treated with uracil DNA-glycosylase and purified using the QIAquick PCR purification kit. The second PCR was the step at which Illumina TruSeq-compatible adapters and sample-specific barcodes were added. Library quality and concentration were checked on TapeStation and Qubit, and libraries were pooled at about 4.9 ng each. Sequencing of the pooled libraries was done on an Illumina HiSeq2500 single-index Rapid Run using custom sequencing primers and 2 x 100 bp reads. The authors' analysis ran thus. MiGEC version 1.2.6 was used for UMI-based consensus assembly, which corrected PCR and sequencing errors. MiXCR version 2.1.1 was used to carry out V(D)J alignment, clonotype assembly and CDR3 extraction. To normalise gene usage, clonotype sharing and MAIT/NKT TCR abundance, the top 1000, 10 000 and 20 000 clonotypes in each sample were analysed. Diversity was computed as the inverse Simpson index with the vegan R package after downsampling to 27 000 UMIs. Paired Mann-Whitney U tests were applied to discordant twin pairs, and Benjamini-Hochberg correction was used for multiple testing. Once TCRdb had reprocessed the reads, it stored one entry per CDR3 protein sequence and supplied no DNA. None of the V and J calls come from the authors' own analysis; TCRdb made them. The table kept for this sample lists 90,000 to 110,000 distinct CDR3 sequences. Approximately 13% of the sample is taken by the ten largest.

From each donor, an approximately 2.4 ml peripheral blood sample was collected into PAXgene tubes and kept at -80 degrees C. Total RNA was isolated from whole blood with the PAXgene blood miRNA kit on an automated QIAcube, without T cell sorting. Deep TCRalpha and TCRbeta repertoire profiling with unique molecular barcoding was performed on peripheral blood of monozygotic twin pairs concordant or discordant for inflammatory bowel disease. Smoking habits were recorded for all twin pairs, and individuals were classified as current, former or never smokers. Comments on this clonotype: Which antigen it targets is not known.

The clonotype originates from a human donor with ulcerative colitis or Crohn's disease, or a healthy co-twin of an affected twin (not recorded which). The sample comprised blood. The chain employs TRBV3-1 and TRBJ2-5. Here the CDR3 is given as CASSQDLETQYF.